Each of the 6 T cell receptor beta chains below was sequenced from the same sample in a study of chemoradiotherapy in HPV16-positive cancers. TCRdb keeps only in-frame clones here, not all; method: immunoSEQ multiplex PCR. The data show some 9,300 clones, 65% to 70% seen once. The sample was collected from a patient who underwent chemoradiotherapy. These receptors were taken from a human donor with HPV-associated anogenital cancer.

The CDR3 DNA sequence: TGTGCCAGTAAGAAGGGGCAGGAACCCTCCTACGAGCAGTACTTC. Its translation is CASKKGQEPSYEQYF. The V and J genes are TRBV19 and TRBJ2-7; tentatively, D is TRBD1 (5 bases). Germline CDR1 reads LNHDA; CDR2 reads SQIVND (reference sequence). V was cut by 7 bases and J by 0 bases, with 16 bases left in between. The CDR3 totals 15 residues. The variable domain in full, completed from reference TRBV19 and TRBJ2-7, reads DGGITQSPKYLFRKEGQNVTLSCEQNLNHDAMYWYRQDPGQGLRLIYYSQIVNDFQKGDIAEGYSVSREKKESFPLTVTSAQKNPTAFYLCASKKGQEPSYEQYFGPGTRLTVT.

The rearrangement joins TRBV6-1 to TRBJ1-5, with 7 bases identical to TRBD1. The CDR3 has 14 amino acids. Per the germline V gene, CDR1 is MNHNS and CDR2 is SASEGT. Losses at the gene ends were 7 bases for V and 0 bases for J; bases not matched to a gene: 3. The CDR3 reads CASTTGNSNQPQHF. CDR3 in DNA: TGTGCCAGCACGACAGGGAATAGCAATCAGCCCCAGCATTTT.

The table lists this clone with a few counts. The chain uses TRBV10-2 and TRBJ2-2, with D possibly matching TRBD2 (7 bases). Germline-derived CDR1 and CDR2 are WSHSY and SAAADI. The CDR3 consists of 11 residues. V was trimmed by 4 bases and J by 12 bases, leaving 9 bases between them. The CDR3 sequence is CASSGGGQLFF. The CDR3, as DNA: TGCGCCAGCAGTGGGGGGGGGCAGCTGTTTTTT.

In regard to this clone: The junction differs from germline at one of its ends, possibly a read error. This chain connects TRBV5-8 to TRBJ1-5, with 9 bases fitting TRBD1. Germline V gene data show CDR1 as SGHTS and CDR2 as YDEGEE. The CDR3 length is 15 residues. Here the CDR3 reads CASRDRGPSNQSQHF. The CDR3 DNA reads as TGTGCCAGCAGGGACAGGGGACCTAGCAATCAGTCCCAGCATTTT. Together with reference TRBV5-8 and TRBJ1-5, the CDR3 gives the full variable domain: EAGVTQSPTHLIKTRGQQATLRCSPISGHTSVYWYQQALGLGLQFLLWYDEGEERNRGNFPPRFSGRQFPNYSSELNVNALELEDSALYLCASRDRGPSNQSQHFGDGTRLSIL.

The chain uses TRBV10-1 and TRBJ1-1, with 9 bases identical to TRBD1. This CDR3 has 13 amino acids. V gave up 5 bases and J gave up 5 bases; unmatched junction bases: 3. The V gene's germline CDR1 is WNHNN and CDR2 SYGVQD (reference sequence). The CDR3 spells CASSRQGGTEAFF. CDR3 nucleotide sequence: TGCGCCAGCAGTCGACAGGGGGGAACTGAAGCTTTCTTT.

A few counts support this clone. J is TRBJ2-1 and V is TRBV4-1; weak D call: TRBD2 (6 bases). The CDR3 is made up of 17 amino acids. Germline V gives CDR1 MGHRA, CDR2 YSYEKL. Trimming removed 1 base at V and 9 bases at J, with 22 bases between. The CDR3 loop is CASSQVGGRYLFGEQFF. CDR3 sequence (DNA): TGCGCCAGCAGCCAAGTGGGAGGCCGGTATTTGTTCGGTGAGCAGTTCTTC.